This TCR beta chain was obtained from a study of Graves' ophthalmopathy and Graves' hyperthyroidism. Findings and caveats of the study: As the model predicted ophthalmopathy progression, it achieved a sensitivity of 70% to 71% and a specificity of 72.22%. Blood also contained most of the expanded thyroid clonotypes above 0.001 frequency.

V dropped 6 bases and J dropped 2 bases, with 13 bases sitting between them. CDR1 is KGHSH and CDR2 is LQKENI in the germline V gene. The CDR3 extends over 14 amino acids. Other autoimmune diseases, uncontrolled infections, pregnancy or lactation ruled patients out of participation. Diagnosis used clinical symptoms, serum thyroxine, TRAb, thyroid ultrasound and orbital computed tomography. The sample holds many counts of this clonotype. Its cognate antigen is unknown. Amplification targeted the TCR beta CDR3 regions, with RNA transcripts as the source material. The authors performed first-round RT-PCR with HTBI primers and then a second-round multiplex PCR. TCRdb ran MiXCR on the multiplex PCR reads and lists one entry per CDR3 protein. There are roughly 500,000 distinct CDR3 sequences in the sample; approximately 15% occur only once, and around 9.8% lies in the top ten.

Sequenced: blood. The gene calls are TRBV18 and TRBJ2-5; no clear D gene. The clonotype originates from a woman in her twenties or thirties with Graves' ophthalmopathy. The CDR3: CASSLQVLQETQYF. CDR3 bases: TGTGCCAGCTCGCTTCAGGTGCTACAAGAGACCCAGTACTTC.